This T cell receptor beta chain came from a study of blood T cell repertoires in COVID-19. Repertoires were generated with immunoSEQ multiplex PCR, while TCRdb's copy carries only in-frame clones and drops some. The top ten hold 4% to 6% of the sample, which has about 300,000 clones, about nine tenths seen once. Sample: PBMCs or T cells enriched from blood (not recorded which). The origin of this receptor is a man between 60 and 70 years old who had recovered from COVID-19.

The CDR3 bases are TGCGCCAGCAGGGACAGGGGCAACTATGGCTACACCTTC. Protein product: CASRDRGNYGYTF. The rearrangement joins TRBV4-1 to TRBJ1-2; 9 bases map to TRBD1. The V gene end was trimmed by 6 bases and the J gene end by 2 bases; junction bases not matched to a gene: 1. CDR1 and CDR2 (germline): MGHRA, YSYEKL. This CDR3 is 13 amino acids long.